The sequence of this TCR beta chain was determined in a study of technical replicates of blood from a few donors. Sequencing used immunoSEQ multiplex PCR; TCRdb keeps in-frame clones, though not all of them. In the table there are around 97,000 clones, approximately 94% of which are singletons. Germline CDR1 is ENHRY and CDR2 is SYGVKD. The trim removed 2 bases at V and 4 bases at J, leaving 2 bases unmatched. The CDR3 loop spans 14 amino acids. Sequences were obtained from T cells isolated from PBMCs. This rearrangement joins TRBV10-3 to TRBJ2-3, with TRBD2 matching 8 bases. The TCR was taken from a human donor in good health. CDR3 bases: TGTGCCATCAGTGAGAAGCGGGAGCCAGATACGCAGTATTTT. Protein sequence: CAISEKREPDTQYF.